Listed below are T cell receptor beta chains from one sample, sequenced in a study of blood T cells in healthy people across ages. TCRdb reprocessed the 5' RACE reads via MiXCR and lists one record per CDR3 protein. This sample carries 1.5 million to 2 million distinct CDR3 sequences, around 50% of them seen once, and the ten largest clones take roughly 2.1%. Specimen: blood. These TCRs come from a woman aged 40 to 50 in good health. Both conserved end residues are part of each CDR3. The D gene is left open where the match is weak. Rows may omit the clone size; those that give it use once, few, many or a size class.

cdr3_length clone_size d_call j_call v_call cdr3_aa cdr3_nt
12 . . TRBJ2-7 TRBV27 CASSMVGGEQYF TGTGCCAGCTCTATGGTAGGGGGCGAGCAGTACTTC
15 . . TRBJ1-6 TRBV20-1 CSPLETSSYNSPLHF TGCAGTCCGCTAGAAACGAGCTCCTATAATTCACCCCTCCACTTT
13 . . TRBJ2-1 TRBV3-1 CASSQDGWHEQFF TGTGCCAGCAGCCAAGATGGGTGGCATGAGCAGTTCTTC
13 . . TRBJ2-1 TRBV20-1 CSARLDSGNEQFF TGCAGTGCTAGACTGGACTCTGGGAATGAGCAGTTCTTC
15 . . TRBJ1-5 TRBV7-2 CASSKMDRTDQPQHF TGTGCCAGCAGCAAAATGGACAGAACAGATCAGCCCCAGCATTTT
15 . TRBD2 TRBJ2-3 TRBV7-2 CASTSAGGNTDTQYF TGTGCCAGCACCTCAGCGGGGGGGAACACAGATACGCAGTATTTT
15 . TRBD2 TRBJ2-1 TRBV6-2/TRBV6-3 CASSYSGGLGNEQFF TGTGCCAGCAGCTATAGCGGGGGGCTGGGGAATGAGCAGTTCTTC
16 . . TRBJ2-7 TRBV6-1 CASSEAGAKGYYEQYF TGTGCCAGCAGTGAAGCGGGAGCGAAAGGATACTACGAGCAGTACTTC
14 few . TRBJ2-4 TRBV7-2 CASSYAGLENIQYF TGTGCCAGCAGCTACGCGGGGCTCGAAAACATTCAGTACTTC
14 . TRBD2 TRBJ2-5 TRBV10-3 CAIRVGLASATQYF TGTGCCATCAGAGTGGGACTAGCCTCGGCGACCCAGTACTTC
14 . TRBD1 TRBJ2-5 TRBV5-4 CASSPQGGGETQYF TGTGCCAGCAGCCCGCAAGGGGGCGGAGAGACCCAGTACTTC
19 few TRBD1 TRBJ2-1 TRBV15 CATSRDGLQDRGAYNEQFF TGTGCCACCAGCAGAGATGGGTTGCAGGACAGGGGGGCGTACAATGAGCAGTTCTTC
16 few . TRBJ2-6 TRBV12-3/TRBV12-4 CASIQRTQSGANVLTF TGTGCCAGCATTCAACGGACTCAGTCTGGGGCCAACGTCCTGACTTTC
17 . . TRBJ1-2 TRBV4-2 CASSQDHIGQGSYGYTF TGTGCCAGCAGCCAAGATCATATCGGACAAGGATCCTATGGCTACACCTTC
16 . . TRBJ2-1 TRBV7-2 CASSLVGGEPRSEQFF TGTGCCAGCAGCTTAGTAGGCGGGGAACCTCGTTCTGAGCAGTTCTTC
15 . . TRBJ2-3 TRBV7-2 CASSVGHMSTDTQYF TGTGCCAGCAGCGTCGGACATATGAGCACAGATACGCAGTATTTT
16 few TRBD1 TRBJ2-1 TRBV7-2 CASSSRDRVATYEQFF TGTGCCAGCAGCTCCCGGGACAGGGTTGCCACCTACGAGCAGTTCTTC
14 . . TRBJ1-6 TRBV29-1 CSVASDSLNSPLHF TGCAGCGTTGCCTCGGACAGCTTAAATTCACCCCTCCACTTT
11 few . TRBJ2-2 TRBV20-1 CSASIPGELFF TGCAGTGCTAGTATCCCCGGGGAGCTGTTTTTT
17 . TRBD2 TRBJ2-5 TRBV7-2 CASSYRPLAGGQETQYF TGTGCCAGCTCCTACCGGCCCCTAGCGGGGGGACAAGAGACCCAGTACTTC
13 . TRBD1 TRBJ2-1 TRBV6-2/TRBV6-3 CASRVTGANEQFF TGTGCCAGCAGAGTGACAGGGGCCAATGAGCAGTTCTTC
16 once TRBD2 TRBJ2-5 TRBV9 CASSVSPGGAGETQYF TGTGCCAGCAGCGTCTCCCCCGGGGGGGCCGGAGAGACCCAGTACTTC
15 few TRBD2 TRBJ2-5 TRBV7-9 CASSNPERGPETQYF TGTGCCAGCAGCAATCCGGAGCGGGGCCCGGAGACCCAGTACTTC
14 . . TRBJ1-2 TRBV6-6 CASSYLDRMDGYTF TGTGCCAGCAGTTACCTAGACAGGATGGATGGCTACACCTTC
16 . . TRBJ2-3 TRBV7-3 CASSPLSGGDLDTQYF TGTGCCAGCAGCCCTTTGTCCGGGGGAGACTTAGATACGCAGTATTTT
15 once . TRBJ2-7 TRBV18 CASSPRATGPYEQYF TGTGCCAGCTCACCGCGGGCCACGGGGCCCTACGAGCAGTACTTC
12 few . TRBJ1-5 TRBV20-1 CSAPGPNQPQHF TGCAGTGCCCCCGGACCAAATCAGCCCCAGCATTTT
16 . TRBD2 TRBJ2-1 TRBV5-1 CASSLAAGLASYEQFF TGCGCCAGCAGCTTGGCTGCGGGACTAGCGAGCTACGAGCAGTTCTTC
14 few . TRBJ2-1 TRBV27 CAATGGDPYNEQFF TGTGCCGCTACAGGGGGGGACCCCTACAATGAGCAGTTCTTC
17 . . TRBJ2-3 TRBV20-1 CSARDLMKQGRTDTQYF TGCAGTGCTAGAGACTTGATGAAACAGGGTCGCACAGATACGCAGTATTTT
15 . TRBD1 TRBJ1-4 TRBV4-2 CASSSTGDGVEKLFF TGTGCCAGCAGCTCTACAGGGGACGGGGTTGAAAAACTGTTTTTT
13 few . TRBJ2-1 TRBV7-9 CASSVVPLSEQFF TGTGCCAGCAGCGTAGTGCCCCTTAGTGAGCAGTTCTTC
15 few TRBD2 TRBJ2-3 TRBV2 CASRGLAGRTDTQYF TGTGCCAGCAGGGGACTAGCGGGGCGCACAGATACGCAGTATTTT
14 . . TRBJ2-3 TRBV5-1 CASSQDMPMDTKYF TGCGCCAGCAGCCAAGATATGCCGATGGATACGAAGTATTTT
14 . TRBD1 TRBJ1-4 TRBV13 CASRTGTAPEKLFF TGTGCCAGCCGAACCGGGACAGCCCCTGAAAAACTGTTTTTT
12 . . TRBJ1-6 TRBV7-2 CASSLNSSPLHF TGTGCCAGCAGCTTAAATTCTTCACCCCTCCACTTT
14 . . TRBJ1-2 TRBV6-6 CASRTNTENYGYTF TGTGCCAGCAGGACGAATACAGAGAACTATGGCTACACCTTC
12 . TRBD2 TRBJ2-7 TRBV6-5 CASSGGHNEQYF TGTGCCAGTAGCGGGGGGCACAATGAGCAGTACTTC
14 . . TRBJ2-1 TRBV7-3 CASSLEGRAREQFF TGTGCCAGCAGCTTAGAGGGGCGGGCTCGAGAGCAGTTCTTC
14 . TRBD1 TRBJ2-1 TRBV5-1 CASSRTGGKNEQFF TGCGCCAGCAGCAGAACAGGGGGTAAGAATGAGCAGTTCTTC
16 . TRBD2 TRBJ2-7 TRBV7-2 CASSLSKRERSYEQYF TGTGCCAGCAGCTTAAGTAAGCGGGAGCGCTCCTACGAGCAGTACTTC
14 . . TRBJ1-2 TRBV7-9 CASSFTSSAYGYTF TGTGCCAGCAGCTTTACCTCCTCAGCCTATGGCTACACCTTC
14 few . TRBJ2-1 TRBV7-9 CALHTWIRYNEQFF TGTGCCCTACATACATGGATAAGGTACAATGAGCAGTTCTTC
13 few . TRBJ2-7 TRBV29-1 CSVDDKSSYEQYF TGCAGCGTTGATGACAAAAGCTCCTACGAGCAGTACTTC
16 . . TRBJ1-1 TRBV28 CASSGRVGPMNTEAFF TGTGCCAGCAGTGGGCGCGTCGGGCCCATGAACACTGAAGCTTTCTTT
14 . . TRBJ2-7 TRBV6-6 CASSTGDIFGEQYF TGTGCCAGCAGTACCGGAGACATCTTCGGCGAGCAGTACTTC
15 . . TRBJ1-2 TRBV6-5 CASSYSQGGAKGYTF TGTGCCAGCAGTTACTCCCAAGGAGGGGCGAAAGGCTACACCTTC
15 . . TRBJ2-1 TRBV20-1 CSAWRPYTGGNEQFF TGCAGTGCTTGGCGGCCTTACACGGGTGGGAATGAGCAGTTCTTC
16 few TRBD2 TRBJ2-5 TRBV2 CASRAPRLAGVETQYF TGTGCCAGCAGAGCTCCTCGACTAGCGGGGGTGGAGACCCAGTACTTC
12 few TRBD1 TRBJ1-2 TRBV6-1 CATRTGPYGYTF TGTGCCACCCGGACAGGGCCTTATGGCTACACCTTC
15 . TRBD1 TRBJ1-4 TRBV20-1 CSAGDRGRRNEKLFF TGCAGTGCTGGAGACAGGGGGCGGAGGAATGAAAAACTGTTTTTT
16 . . TRBJ2-3 TRBV7-8 CASSPPGRGVTDTQYF TGTGCCAGCAGCCCCCCCGGAAGGGGGGTCACAGATACGCAGTATTTT
15 . TRBD1 TRBJ1-6 TRBV18 CASSPRTGPDSPLHF TGTGCCAGCTCACCCAGGACAGGACCGGATTCACCCCTCCACTTT
14 . . TRBJ1-1 TRBV5-1 CASSFGQRKTEAFF TGCGCCAGCAGCTTTGGACAGAGAAAAACTGAAGCTTTCTTT
15 . TRBD1 TRBJ2-1 TRBV7-2 CASSQNRGAYNEQFF TGTGCCAGCAGCCAAAACAGGGGTGCCTACAATGAGCAGTTCTTC